This T cell receptor (beta chain) was recovered during a study of T cell responses to AZD1222 COVID-19 vaccine. The data were produced by immunoSEQ multiplex PCR, yet TCRdb's version contains in-frame clones alone and is incomplete. The repertoire has about 150,000 clones, more than 85% of them found once; the top ten carry 2.5% to 3.5%. CDR1 is SGHAT and CDR2 is FQDESV in the germline V gene (reference sequence). V dropped 2 bases and J dropped 8 bases, with 10 bases sitting between them. This CDR3 has 14 residues. The chain recombines TRBV11-1 with TRBJ1-6; the D is unclear. The sequencing here drew on peripheral blood, taken 28 days after the second AZD1222 dose. The receptor was derived from an adult who received the AZD1222 COVID-19 vaccine. The CDR3 sequence is CASSLRSGDSPLHF. CDR3 nucleotide sequence: TGTGCCAGCAGCTTAAGATCCGGAGATTCACCCCTCCACTTT. Full variable domain (missing parts from reference TRBV11-1 and TRBJ1-6): EAEVAQSPRYKITEKSQAVAFWCDPISGHATLYWYRQILGQGPELLVQFQDESVVDDSQLPKDRFSAERLKGVDSTLKIQPAELGDSAMYLCASSLRSGDSPLHFGNGTRLTVT.